The entry below gives a single TCR beta chain sequence along with its context. Germline V gene lookup returns CDR1 SGHKS and CDR2 YYEKEE (reference sequence). V lost 3 bases, J lost 2 bases, and 6 bases stayed unmatched. The CDR3 extends over 15 amino acids. Method: immunoSEQ multiplex PCR; TCRdb's copy keeps in-frame clones and lacks some. This sample has around 56,000 clones, with about 90% found just once. The sample comes from a study of blood T cell repertoires in COVID-19. Background on the study: Samples taken during acute and convalescent COVID-19 were collected in the United States, Italy and Spain.

The clonotype comes from a man aged 55 to 70 with active or convalescent COVID-19. Sequencing was done on a sample of peripheral blood. V and J are TRBV5-5 and TRBJ1-2; TRBD1 aligns across 8 bases. CDR3 sequence (DNA): TGTGCCAGCAGCTCACAGGGGGGACTAAACTATGGCTACACCTTC. Translated, it gives CASSSQGGLNYGYTF.